This TCR beta chain originates from a study of vaccination effects on CD4 cells after COVID-19. At the level of the study: Either the mRNA-1273 or the BNT162b2 vaccine was given to participants as two doses.

About this clone itself: Its antigen is undetermined.

Germline V gene lookup returns CDR1 SNHLY and CDR2 FYNNEI. The CDR3 runs to 16 residues. Trimming took 5 bases from V and 5 from J; bases not matched to a gene: 7. Sequencing in the ViraFEST assay came after antigen-specific CD4+ T cells had been expanded with viral peptide pools, which were used to stimulate PBMC. Scientists isolated CD4+ T cells after a roughly ten-day culture period ended. This person's SARS-CoV-2 infection, confirmed by PCR, occurred between March and December 2020. Repertoires were generated with immunoSEQ multiplex PCR, while TCRdb's copy carries only in-frame clones and drops some. The table shows 40,000 or so clones, with around 70% occurring only once.

The sequence came from a human donor who had a prior SARS-CoV-2 infection. This sample comprised CD4+ T cells from PBMCs cultured with a peptide pool, obtained before COVID-19 vaccination. The chain employs TRBV2 and TRBJ2-1; the match to TRBD2 covers 12 bases. The CDR3 loop reads CASSRLAGEYNNEQFF. Written as DNA, the CDR3 is TGTGCCAGCAGTAGACTAGCGGGGGAATATAACAATGAGCAGTTCTTC. The full variable domain, its missing parts supplied by reference TRBV2 and TRBJ2-1, is EPEVTQTPSHQVTQMGQEVILRCVPISNHLYFYWYRQILGQKVEFLVSFYNNEISEKSEIFDDQFSVERPDGSNFTLKIRSTKLEDSAMYFCASSRLAGEYNNEQFFGPGTRLTVL.